One and the same sample provided the 12 T cell receptor beta chains below, sequenced in a study of T cells in localized non-small cell lung cancer. The protocol was immunoSEQ multiplex PCR, while the TCRdb copy is restricted to in-frame clones and leaves out a portion. The repertoire holds more than 20,000 clones, with over 65% as singletons. Source: PBMCs, taken before any cancer treatment. The receptors originated from a woman aged 40-70 years with stage II squamous cell lung carcinoma.

The CDR3 bases are TGTGCCAGCTCACCCCCGTCAGTGCCTCTCTATGGCTACACCTTC. Translating gives CASSPPSVPLYGYTF. The chain recombines TRBV18 with TRBJ1-2; D gene uncertain. CDR1 and CDR2 (germline): KGHSH, LQKENI. V was shortened by 3 bases and J by 4 bases, with 15 bases between the two germline ends. The CDR3 length is 15 residues.

The chain links TRBV12-5 to TRBJ2-3, with TRBD1 as a possible D gene (5 bases). Germline CDR1 is LGHNT and CDR2 is FRNRAP. The ends were cut back, 1 base at V and 1 base at J, with 9 bases in the middle. This CDR3 contains 15 residues. CDR3 amino acids: CASGLGQGGTDTQYF. The CDR3 coding sequence is TGTGCTAGTGGTTTGGGGCAGGGCGGCACAGATACGCAGTATTTT. The variable domain in full, completed from reference TRBV12-5 and TRBJ2-3, reads DARVTQTPRHKVTEMGQEVTMRCQPILGHNTVFWYRQTMMQGLELLAYFRNRAPLDDSGMPKDRFSAEMPDATLATLKIQPSEPRDSAVYFCASGLGQGGTDTQYFGPGTRLTVL.

The CDR3 sequence: CASSSGKGDGYTF. Here the CDR3 DNA reads TGTGCCAGCAGCTCAGGGAAAGGAGATGGCTACACCTTC. This chain links TRBV5-4 with TRBJ1-2; D possibly corresponds to TRBD1 (5 bases). Germline-derived CDR1 and CDR2 are SGHNT and YYREEE (reference sequence). CDR3 length equals 13 residues. V dropped 3 bases and J dropped 6 bases, with 12 bases sitting between them.

This chain connects TRBV30 to TRBJ1-2; D might be TRBD1 (6 bases). Germline loops: CDR1 GTSNPN, CDR2 SVGIG (reference sequence). V was clipped by 4 bases and J by 2 bases, with 14 bases between them. The CDR3 contains 14 residues. The CDR3 sequence: CAWNLGAVNYGYTF. CDR3 nucleotides: TGTGCCTGGAATCTGGGGGCGGTGAACTATGGCTACACCTTC.

The CDR3, as DNA: TGTGCCAGCAGTGACCAAGCGGGAAAATCAGAGACCCAGTACTTC. It is translated as CASSDQAGKSETQYF. This chain connects TRBV2 to TRBJ2-5, with TRBD2 matching 7 bases. The V and J ends lost 3 bases and 4 bases, in that order; junction bases with no gene match: 8. This CDR3 is built from 15 residues. Per the germline V gene, CDR1 is SNHLY and CDR2 is FYNNEI.

The genes are TRBV2 and TRBJ2-5, with TRBD2 matching over 8 bases. Germline values: CDR1 SNHLY, CDR2 FYNNEI. With V trimmed by 4 bases and J by 3 bases, 4 bases remained unmatched. The CDR3 is 14 amino acids. Written as DNA, the CDR3 is TGTGCCAGCAGTGCAGGGCGGGGGGAAGAGACCCAGTACTTC. Its translation is CASSAGRGEETQYF.

This clone was seen only a few times. This chain uses TRBV19 with TRBJ2-1; a weak D match, TRBD2 (6 bases). CDR1 and CDR2 from the germline V gene are LNHDA and SQIVND (reference sequence). Between the trimmed V and J ends, which lost 8 bases and 6 bases, there was a span of 17 bases. The CDR3 runs 14 residues. The CDR3 DNA is TGTGCCAGTCGAGGGGCGGGATTGGGCAATGAGCAGTTCTTC. Its translation: CASRGAGLGNEQFF.

V usage is TRBV5-5 and J usage is TRBJ2-5; 8 bases are shared with TRBD1. The CDR3 extends over 15 amino acids. V trimming: 2 bases; J trimming: 4 bases; junction bases outside the gene matches: 7. Germline values: CDR1 SGHKS, CDR2 YYEKEE (reference sequence). The CDR3 reads CASSFQGAWRETQYF. In DNA form, the CDR3 reads TGTGCCAGCAGCTTCCAGGGGGCCTGGCGAGAGACCCAGTACTTC.

This chain uses TRBV4-3 with TRBJ1-2; TRBD1 agrees at 9 bases. The germline V gene has CDR1 LGHNA and CDR2 YSLEER. After removal of 3 bases from V and 8 bases from J, the junction contained 7 bases not matched to a gene. This CDR3 region has 14 residues. The CDR3 is CASSHDSDRGGYTF. Written as DNA, the CDR3 is TGCGCCAGCAGCCACGATTCGGACAGGGGCGGCTACACCTTC.

This clone was seen just once. The chain uses TRBV19 and TRBJ1-2, with 9 bases matching TRBD1. Germline V gene sequence: CDR1 LNHDA, CDR2 SQIVND (reference sequence). The CDR3 is 14 amino acids. With V trimmed by 9 bases and J by 1 base, 6 bases remained unmatched. The CDR3 protein is CASGAGQGNYGYTF. The CDR3 DNA follows: TGTGCCAGCGGCGCGGGACAGGGTAACTATGGCTACACCTTC.

V and J are TRBV6-1 and TRBJ1-2; D gene unclear. CDR1 and CDR2 from the germline V gene are MNHNS and SASEGT. CDR3 length: 13 residues. The V and J ends lost 5 bases and 3 bases respectively, with 10 bases between them. CDR3 in DNA: TGTGCCAGCAGTATGGCAGTTTACTATGGCTACACCTTC. Amino acid sequence: CASSMAVYYGYTF.

The genes are TRBV27 and TRBJ2-3; D possibly corresponds to TRBD1 (6 bases). This CDR3 has 13 residues. V was trimmed by 6 bases and J by 1 base, leaving 8 bases between them. Germline V gene sequence: CDR1 MNHEY, CDR2 SMNVEV (reference sequence). The CDR3 nucleotides are TGTGCCAGCAGAGGGGGAGGCACAGATACGCAGTATTTT. Protein: CASRGGGTDTQYF.